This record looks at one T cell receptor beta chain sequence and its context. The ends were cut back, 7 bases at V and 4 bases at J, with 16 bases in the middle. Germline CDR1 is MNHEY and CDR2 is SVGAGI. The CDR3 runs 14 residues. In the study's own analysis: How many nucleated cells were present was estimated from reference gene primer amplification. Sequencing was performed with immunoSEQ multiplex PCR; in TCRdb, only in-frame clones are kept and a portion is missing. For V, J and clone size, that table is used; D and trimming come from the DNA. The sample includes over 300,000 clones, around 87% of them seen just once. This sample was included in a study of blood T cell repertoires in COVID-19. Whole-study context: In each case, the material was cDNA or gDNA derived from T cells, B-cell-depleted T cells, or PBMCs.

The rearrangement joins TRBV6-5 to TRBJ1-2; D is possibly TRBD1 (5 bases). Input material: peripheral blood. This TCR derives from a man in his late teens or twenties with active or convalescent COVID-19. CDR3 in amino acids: CASNLRGRTYGYTF. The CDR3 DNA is TGTGCCAGCAACCTAAGGGGCAGGACCTATGGCTACACCTTC.